This T cell receptor (beta chain) was observed in a study of cytomegalovirus exposure and HLA in healthy donors. Study summary: Prior work identified 100 million to 130 million unique TCR beta sequences in roughly 190 million T cells.

Findings and caveats of the study: In a later analysis, a missense DCLRE1C variant was linked to TCR beta V- and J-gene trimming.

Worth noting for this clone: Its target is not known.

PCR primers comprised 60 Vbeta and 13 Jbeta primers. Sequencing used immunoSEQ multiplex PCR; TCRdb keeps in-frame clones, though not all of them. Of about 140,000 clones in the sample, about four fifths are singletons; the top ten hold 1.1%. Healthy donors of bone marrow made up the group. When sampled, the donors appeared nominally healthy, though they likely had unrecorded immune exposures. This CDR3 spans 13 amino acids. Deletions cut 0 bases from V and 5 bases from J, with 9 bases between. CDR1 is SGHRS and CDR2 is YFSETQ in the germline V gene. Sequenced: PBMCs. The V and J genes are TRBV5-1 and TRBJ2-7, with D unclear. The origin of this receptor is a male donor in good health and CMV-seronegative. The CDR3 bases are TGCGCCAGCAGCTTGGGAGGCGGTGACGAGCAGTACTTC. It specifies CASSLGGGDEQYF.